This T cell receptor (beta chain) was sequenced for a study of T and B cells in COVID-19 patients. In the study overall: Peripheral blood came from COVID-19 patients with active infection or after recovery. Median age was about 30 years in the recovered cohort and around 62 years in the active-infection cohort. Findings and caveats of the study: No sequencing was yet done of CD4+, regulatory or CD8+ subsets, or of SARS-CoV-2-responsive or tetramer+ sorted cells.

Of note for this clonotype: The antigen is not known.

CDR1 and CDR2 from the germline V gene are MNHNS and SASEGT. The CDR3 loop spans 15 amino acids. V was cut by 8 bases and J by 0 bases, with 16 bases left in between. BIOMED2 TRB-A/B primer pools were used in multiplex TRB PCR. A single record per CDR3 protein comes from TCRdb applying MiXCR to the multiplex PCR reads. The data hold some 11,000 distinct CDR3 sequences, with around a third observed a single time. From blood, roughly 220-550 ng of genomic DNA served as TRB template. This chain links TRBV6-1 with TRBJ1-2; no clear D gene. This TCR derives from a human donor with active COVID-19. The sample comprised blood. This CDR3 is CASVIPGNPNYGYTF. In DNA, the CDR3 is TGTGCCAGCGTAATACCGGGTAACCCTAACTATGGCTACACCTTC.